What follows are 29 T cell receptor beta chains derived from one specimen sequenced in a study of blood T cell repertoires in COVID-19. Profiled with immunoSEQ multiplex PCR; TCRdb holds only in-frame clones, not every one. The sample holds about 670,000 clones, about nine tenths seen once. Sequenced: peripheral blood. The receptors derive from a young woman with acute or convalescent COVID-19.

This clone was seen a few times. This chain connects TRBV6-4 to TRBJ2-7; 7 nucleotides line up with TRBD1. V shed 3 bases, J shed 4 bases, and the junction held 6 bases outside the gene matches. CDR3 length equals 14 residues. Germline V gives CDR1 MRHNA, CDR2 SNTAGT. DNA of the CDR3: TGTGCCAGCAGTGAACCACAGGGGTATTACGAGCAGTACTTC. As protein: CASSEPQGYYEQYF.

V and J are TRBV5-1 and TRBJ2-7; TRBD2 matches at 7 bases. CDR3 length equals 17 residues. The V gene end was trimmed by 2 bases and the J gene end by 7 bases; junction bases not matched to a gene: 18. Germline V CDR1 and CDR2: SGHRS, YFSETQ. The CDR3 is CASSFPRGGAGSVEQYF. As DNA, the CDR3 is TGCGCCAGCAGCTTTCCGCGGGGCGGAGCGGGGTCAGTTGAGCAGTACTTC.

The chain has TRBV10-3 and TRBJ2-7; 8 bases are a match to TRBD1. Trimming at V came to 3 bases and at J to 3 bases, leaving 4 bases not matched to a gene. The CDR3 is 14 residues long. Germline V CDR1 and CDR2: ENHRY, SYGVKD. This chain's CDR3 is CAISEGQGHYEQYF. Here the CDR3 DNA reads TGTGCCATCAGTGAAGGACAGGGTCACTACGAGCAGTACTTC.

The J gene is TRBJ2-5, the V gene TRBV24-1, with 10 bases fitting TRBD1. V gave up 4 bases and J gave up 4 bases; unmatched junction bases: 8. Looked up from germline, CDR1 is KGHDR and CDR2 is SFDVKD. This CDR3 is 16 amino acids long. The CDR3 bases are TGTGCCACCAGTGACCGTGGGACAGGGGTCGGAGAGACCCAGTACTTC. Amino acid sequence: CATSDRGTGVGETQYF.

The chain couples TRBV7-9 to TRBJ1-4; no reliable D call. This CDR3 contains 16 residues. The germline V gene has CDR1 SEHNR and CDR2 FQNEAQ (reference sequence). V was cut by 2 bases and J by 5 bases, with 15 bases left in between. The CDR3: CASSLFFGEMNEKLFF. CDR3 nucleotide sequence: TGTGCCAGCAGCTTATTCTTTGGGGAGATGAATGAAAAACTGTTTTTT. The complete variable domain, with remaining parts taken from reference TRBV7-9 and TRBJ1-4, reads DTGVSQNPRHKITKRGQNVTFRCDPISEHNRLYWYRQTLGQGPEFLTYFQNEAQLEKSRLLSDRFSAERPKGSFSTLEIQRTEQGDSAMYLCASSLFFGEMNEKLFFGSGTQLSVL.

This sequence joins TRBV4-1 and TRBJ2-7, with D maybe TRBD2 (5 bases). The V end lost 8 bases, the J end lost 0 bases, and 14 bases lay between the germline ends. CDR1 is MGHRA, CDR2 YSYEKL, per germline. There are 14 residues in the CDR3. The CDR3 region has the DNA TGCGCCAGCGAGGAGGAACGGGGCTCCTACGAGCAGTACTTC. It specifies CASEEERGSYEQYF.

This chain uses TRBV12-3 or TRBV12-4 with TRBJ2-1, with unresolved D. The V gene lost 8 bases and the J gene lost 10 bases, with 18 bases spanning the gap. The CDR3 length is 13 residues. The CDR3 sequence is CASAHHPGPEQFF. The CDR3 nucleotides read TGTGCCAGCGCCCACCATCCCGGTCCCGAGCAGTTCTTC.

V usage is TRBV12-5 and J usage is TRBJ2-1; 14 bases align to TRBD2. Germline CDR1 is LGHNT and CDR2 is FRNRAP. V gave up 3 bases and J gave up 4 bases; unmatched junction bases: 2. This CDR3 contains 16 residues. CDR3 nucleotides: TGTGCTAGTGGTTTCGGGACTAGCGGGGGTTACAATGAGCAGTTCTTC. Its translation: CASGFGTSGGYNEQFF.

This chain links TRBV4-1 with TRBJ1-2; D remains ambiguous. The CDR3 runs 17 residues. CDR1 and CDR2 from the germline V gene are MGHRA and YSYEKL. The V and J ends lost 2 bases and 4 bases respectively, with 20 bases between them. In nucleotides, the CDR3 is TGCGCCAGCAGCCAATGGTCCCGGGAGCGAGTTTCCTATGGCTACACCTTC. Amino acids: CASSQWSRERVSYGYTF.

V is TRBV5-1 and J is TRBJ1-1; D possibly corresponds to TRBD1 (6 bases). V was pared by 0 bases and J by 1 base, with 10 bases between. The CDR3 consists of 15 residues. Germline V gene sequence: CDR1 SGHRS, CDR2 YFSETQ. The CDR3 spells CASSLEGHKNTEAFF. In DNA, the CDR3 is TGCGCCAGCAGCTTGGAGGGACATAAGAACACTGAAGCTTTCTTT.

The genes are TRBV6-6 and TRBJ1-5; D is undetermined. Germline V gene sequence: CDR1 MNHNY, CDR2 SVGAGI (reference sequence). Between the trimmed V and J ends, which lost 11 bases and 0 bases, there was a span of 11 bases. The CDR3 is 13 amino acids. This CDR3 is CASGSYSNQPQHF. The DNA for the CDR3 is TGTGCCTCAGGCAGCTATAGCAATCAGCCCCAGCATTTT.

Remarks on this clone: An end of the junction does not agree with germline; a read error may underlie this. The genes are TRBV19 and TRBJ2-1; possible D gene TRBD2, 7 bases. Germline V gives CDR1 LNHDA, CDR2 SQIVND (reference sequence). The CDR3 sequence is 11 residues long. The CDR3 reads CASSIGGGVVF. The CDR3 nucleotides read TGTGCCAGTAGTATAGGAGGGGGGGTGGTCTTC.

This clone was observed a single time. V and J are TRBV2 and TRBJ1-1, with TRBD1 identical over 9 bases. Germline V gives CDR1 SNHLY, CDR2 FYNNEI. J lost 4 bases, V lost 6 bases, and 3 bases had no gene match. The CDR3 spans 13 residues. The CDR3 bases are TGTGCCAGCAGGGGACAGGGTCTCACTGAAGCTTTCTTT. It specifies CASRGQGLTEAFF.

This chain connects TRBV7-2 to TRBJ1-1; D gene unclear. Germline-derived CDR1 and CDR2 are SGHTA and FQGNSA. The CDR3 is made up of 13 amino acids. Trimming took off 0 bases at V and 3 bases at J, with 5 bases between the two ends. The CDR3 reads CASSLAEDTEAFF. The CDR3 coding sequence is TGTGCCAGCAGCTTAGCCGAGGACACTGAAGCTTTCTTT.

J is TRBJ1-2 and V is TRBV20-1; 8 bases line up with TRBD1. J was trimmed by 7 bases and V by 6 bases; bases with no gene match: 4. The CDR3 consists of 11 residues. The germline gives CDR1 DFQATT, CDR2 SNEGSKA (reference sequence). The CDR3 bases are TGCAGTGCGTGGACAGGGTTTGGCTACACCTTC. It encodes CSAWTGFGYTF.

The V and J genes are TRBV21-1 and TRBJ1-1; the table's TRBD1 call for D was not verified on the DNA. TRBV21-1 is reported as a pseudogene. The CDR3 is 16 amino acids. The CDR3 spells CASSKAWEGAQTEAFF. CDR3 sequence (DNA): TGTGCCAGCAGCAAAGCGTGGGAAGGGGCGCAGACTGAAGCTTTCTTT.

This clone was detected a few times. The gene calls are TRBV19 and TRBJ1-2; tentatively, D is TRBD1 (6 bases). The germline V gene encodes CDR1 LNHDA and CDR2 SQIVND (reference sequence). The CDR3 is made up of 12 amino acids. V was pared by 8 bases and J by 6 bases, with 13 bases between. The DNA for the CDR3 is TGTGCCAGTGTTCAGGGGAGGGATGGCTACACCTTC. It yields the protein CASVQGRDGYTF.

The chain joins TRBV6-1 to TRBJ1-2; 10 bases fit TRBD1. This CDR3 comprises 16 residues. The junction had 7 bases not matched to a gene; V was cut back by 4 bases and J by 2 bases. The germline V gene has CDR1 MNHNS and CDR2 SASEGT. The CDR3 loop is CASSAGQGNPNYGYTF. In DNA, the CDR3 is TGTGCCAGCAGTGCGGGACAGGGGAATCCAAACTATGGCTACACCTTC.

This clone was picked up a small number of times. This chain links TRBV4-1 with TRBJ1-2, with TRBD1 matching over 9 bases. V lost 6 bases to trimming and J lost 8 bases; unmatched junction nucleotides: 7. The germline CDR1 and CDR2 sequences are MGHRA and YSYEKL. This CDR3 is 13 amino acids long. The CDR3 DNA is TGCGCCAGCAGTCCACAGGGGGCGGGAGGCTACACCTTC. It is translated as CASSPQGAGGYTF.

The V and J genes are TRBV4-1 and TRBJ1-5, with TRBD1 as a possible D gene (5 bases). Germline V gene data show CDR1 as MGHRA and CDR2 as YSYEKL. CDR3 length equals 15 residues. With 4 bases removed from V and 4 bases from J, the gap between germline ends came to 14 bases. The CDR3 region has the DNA TGCGCCAGCAGCCTAGGAGGGGATGGTAATCAGCCCCAGCATTTT. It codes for CASSLGGDGNQPQHF.

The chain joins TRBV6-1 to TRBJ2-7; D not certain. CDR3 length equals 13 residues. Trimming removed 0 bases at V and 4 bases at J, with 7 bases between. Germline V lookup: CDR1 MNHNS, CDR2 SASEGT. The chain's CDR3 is CASSEALEYEQYF. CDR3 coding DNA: TGTGCCAGCAGTGAAGCGCTTGAGTACGAGCAGTACTTC.

DNA for the CDR3: TGTGCCAGCAGCGCTGGGACAGCGAATCAGCCCCAGCATTTT. Residues: CASSAGTANQPQHF. V usage is TRBV9 and J usage is TRBJ1-5; 7 positions agree with TRBD1. This CDR3 has 14 amino acids. Germline V gene sequence: CDR1 SGDLS, CDR2 YYNGEE. The J segment lost 4 bases and the V segment lost 3 bases, leaving 4 bases of the junction unmatched.

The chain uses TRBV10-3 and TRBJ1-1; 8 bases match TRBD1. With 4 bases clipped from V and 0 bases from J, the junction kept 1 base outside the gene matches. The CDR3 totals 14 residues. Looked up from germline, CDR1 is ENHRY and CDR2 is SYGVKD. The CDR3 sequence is CAISVRGLNTEAFF. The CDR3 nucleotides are TGTGCCATCAGTGTCAGGGGGCTGAACACTGAAGCTTTCTTT.

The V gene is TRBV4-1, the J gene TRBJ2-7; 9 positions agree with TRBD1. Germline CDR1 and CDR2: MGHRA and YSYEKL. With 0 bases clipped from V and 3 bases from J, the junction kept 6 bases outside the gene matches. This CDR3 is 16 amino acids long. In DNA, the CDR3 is TGCGCCAGCAGCCAAGATCCTGGGACAGGGAACTACGAGCAGTACTTC. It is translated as CASSQDPGTGNYEQYF.

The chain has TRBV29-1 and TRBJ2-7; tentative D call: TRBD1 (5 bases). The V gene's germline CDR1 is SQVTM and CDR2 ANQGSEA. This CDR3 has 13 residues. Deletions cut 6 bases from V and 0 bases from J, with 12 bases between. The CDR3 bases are TGCAGCGTGCTCCACAGGAGCTCCTACGAGCAGTACTTC. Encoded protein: CSVLHRSSYEQYF.

For the CDR3, the DNA is TGCAGTGCTAGTCTAGCGGGGGGCCCTAACAATGAGCAGTTCTTC. It is translated as CSASLAGGPNNEQFF. This chain joins TRBV20-1 and TRBJ2-1; 11 positions match TRBD2. The CDR3 length is 15 residues. Germline assignment: CDR1 DFQATT and CDR2 SNEGSKA (reference sequence). Germline trimming cut 3 bases from V and 5 bases from J; bases unmatched to any gene: 6.

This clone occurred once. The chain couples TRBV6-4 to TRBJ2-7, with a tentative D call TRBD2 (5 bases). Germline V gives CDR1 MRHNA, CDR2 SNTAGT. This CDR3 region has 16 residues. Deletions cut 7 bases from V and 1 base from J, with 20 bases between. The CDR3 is CASTKSRRQLSYEQYF. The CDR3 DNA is TGTGCCAGCACCAAGTCTAGGAGGCAGCTATCCTACGAGCAGTACTTC.

CDR3 nucleotides: TGTGCCAGCAGCTCCAGAAACCCCCGACAGAGCATTCATTACAATGAGCAGTTCTTC. Translation: CASSSRNPRQSIHYNEQFF. The chain links TRBV5-4 to TRBJ2-1; a possible D gene is TRBD1 (5 bases). Looked up from germline, CDR1 is SGHNT and CDR2 is YYREEE (reference sequence). Between the trimmed V and J ends, which lost 3 bases and 4 bases, there was a span of 26 bases. CDR3 length: 19 residues.

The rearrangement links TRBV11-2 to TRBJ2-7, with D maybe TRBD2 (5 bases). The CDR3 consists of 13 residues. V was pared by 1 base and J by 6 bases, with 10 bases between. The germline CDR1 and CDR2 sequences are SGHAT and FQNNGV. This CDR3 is CASSLARTAEQYF. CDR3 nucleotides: TGTGCCAGCAGCTTAGCCAGGACTGCCGAGCAGTACTTC.